This TCR beta chain comes out of a study of immune cell composition in non-small cell lung cancer (dated by TCRdb to 2017 to 2019). Background for the entire study: To assign histologic subtype, which was mostly lung adenocarcinoma or squamous cell carcinoma, H&E was combined with p63, CK5, Napsin A and TTF-1 immunohistochemistry. TCR-beta sequencing from Adaptive Biotechnologies was done on 32 to 35 paired sets of NSCLC tumour and non-adjacent lung specimens and on around 27 tumour-only specimens. Several tumour specimens with TCR-beta data were rare histological subtypes and were excluded from the subtype comparisons. Supplementary cohort #1, approximately 9 lung adenocarcinoma cases, had paired tumour/lung TCR-beta sequencing and TIL populations generated to assess tumour reactivity.

Frozen aliquots of unsorted single-cell suspensions were used for genomic DNA extraction with the QIAamp DNA kit. The tumour samples consisted of non-small cell lung cancer tissue that had been surgically resected. Tissues arrived within 2 hours of resection and were immediately processed into single-cell suspensions. Tissue was mechanically dissociated and enzymatically digested with DNase I, collagenase I and hyaluronidase for approximately 31 minutes at 37 °C, then filtered and RBC-lysed. A two-step multiplex PCR amplified TCR-beta CDR3 regions from genomic DNA, and the second step of the PCR added Illumina-compatible adaptors. As a commercial immunoSEQ service, TCR-beta immunosequencing was carried out on an Illumina platform. The paper's processing steps were these. Two measures summarised the repertoires: productive clonality, and Top 10 Clones, meaning the percentage of T-cell templates coming from the ten most frequent sequences. Productive clonality had a range of 0 to 1, where 1 means a monoclonal population. Sequences comprising at least 0.1% of tumour T-cell templates but absent from matched non-adjacent lung were defined as tumour-associated clones and were identified via log10 scatter plots. Two-group comparisons used Student's t-tests, stages used ANOVA, and relationships used linear regression, analysed in GraphPad Prism7 and R. TCRdb obtained this table from immuneACCESS and retained in-frame rearrangements with V and J assigned. These tables miss some clones; where compared with another copy, unresolved V genes account for less than half of the shortfall, and the remainder is unexplained. That table furnishes V, J and clone size, whereas the DNA furnished D and trimming. In this sample the table shows under 11,000 clones, approximately 60% of which occur a single time. Of the sample, 15% to 20% is held by the ten largest clones.

The CDR3 sequence holds 17 residues, the cysteine and phenylalanine included. Only the CDR3 region is kept as DNA, spanning 51 bases read in frame from base 1. Trimming takes 0 bases off V and 4 bases off J; junction bases not matched to a gene: 8. CDR1 SGDLS and CDR2 YYNGEE were looked up in the germline V gene. Broad study findings and their caveats: Top 10 clone scores and productive clonality were significantly higher in lung squamous cell carcinoma than in lung adenocarcinoma tumours. In under 13 adenocarcinoma cases, maximal tumour-associated clone frequency correlated strongly with TIL tumour reactivity, whereas overall clonality did not. Only 9 to 10 cases were included in the reactivity cohort, and sequence sharing between tumour-reactive clones and the dominant in vivo tumour-associated clones was not shown. No significant correlation was found between smoking pack-years and tumour TCR-beta clonality. Tumour-associated clones >0.5% were found in nearly half of NSCLC cases, namely in approximately 33% of adenocarcinomas versus about 73% of squamous carcinomas.

This clone was observed a handful of times. It has no known antigen specificity. Base qualities are not at hand, and no much larger clone is one base apart. This TCR was recovered from a human donor with non-small cell lung cancer. The rearrangement joined TRBV9 to TRBJ2-3; 10 of the junction bases match TRBD2. The sequenced sample was lung tumor tissue. The nucleotide sequence is TGTGCCAGCAGCGTAGTACCTAGCGGGAGAGGGGCAGATACGCAGTATTTT. It translates as CASSVVPSGRGADTQYF.